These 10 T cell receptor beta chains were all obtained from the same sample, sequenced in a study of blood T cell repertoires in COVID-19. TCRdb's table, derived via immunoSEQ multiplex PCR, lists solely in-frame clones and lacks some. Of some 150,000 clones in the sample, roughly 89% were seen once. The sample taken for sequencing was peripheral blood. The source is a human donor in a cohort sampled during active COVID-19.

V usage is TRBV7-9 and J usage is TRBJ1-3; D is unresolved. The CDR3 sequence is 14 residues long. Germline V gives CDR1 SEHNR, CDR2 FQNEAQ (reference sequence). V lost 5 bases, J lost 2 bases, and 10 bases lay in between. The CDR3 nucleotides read TGTGCCAGCAGCCCCGACTACCCTGGAAACACCATATATTTT. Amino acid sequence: CASSPDYPGNTIYF.

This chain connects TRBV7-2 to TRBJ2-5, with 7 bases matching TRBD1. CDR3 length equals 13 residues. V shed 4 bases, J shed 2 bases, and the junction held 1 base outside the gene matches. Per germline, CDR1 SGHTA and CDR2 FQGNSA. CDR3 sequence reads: CASSWGQQETQYF. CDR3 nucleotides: TGTGCCAGCAGCTGGGGACAGCAAGAGACCCAGTACTTC.

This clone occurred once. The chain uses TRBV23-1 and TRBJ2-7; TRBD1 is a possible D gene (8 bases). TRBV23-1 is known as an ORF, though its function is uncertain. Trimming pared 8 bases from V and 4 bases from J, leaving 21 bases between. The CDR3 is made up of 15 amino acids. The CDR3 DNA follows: TGCGCCAGCCCCCACAGGGGGGGGGCAGGTTACGAGCAGTACTTC. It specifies CASPHRGGAGYEQYF.

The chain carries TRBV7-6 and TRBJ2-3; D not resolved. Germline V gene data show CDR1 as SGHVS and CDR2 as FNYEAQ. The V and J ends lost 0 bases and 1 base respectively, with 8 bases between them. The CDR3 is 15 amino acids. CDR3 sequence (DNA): TGTGCCAGCAGCTTAGCGGGCACCGGCACAGATACGCAGTATTTT. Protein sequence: CASSLAGTGTDTQYF.

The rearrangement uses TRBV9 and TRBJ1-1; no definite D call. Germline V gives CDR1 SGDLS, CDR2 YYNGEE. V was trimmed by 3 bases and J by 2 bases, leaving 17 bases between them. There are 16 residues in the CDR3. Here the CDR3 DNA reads TGTGCCAGCAGCGGTAGTGGTTTTGGAGCCAACACTGAAGCTTTCTTT. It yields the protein CASSGSGFGANTEAFF.

The CDR3 loop is CASSQRGQQGAGNTIYF. The CDR3 bases are TGCGCCAGCAGCCAGCGGGGGCAACAGGGGGCTGGAAACACCATATATTTT. This rearrangement joins TRBV4-1 to TRBJ1-3; TRBD1 agrees at 8 bases. CDR1 and CDR2 from the germline V gene are MGHRA and YSYEKL. The V segment lost 3 bases and the J segment 2 bases; nucleotides outside the gene matches: 9. The CDR3 is made up of 17 amino acids.

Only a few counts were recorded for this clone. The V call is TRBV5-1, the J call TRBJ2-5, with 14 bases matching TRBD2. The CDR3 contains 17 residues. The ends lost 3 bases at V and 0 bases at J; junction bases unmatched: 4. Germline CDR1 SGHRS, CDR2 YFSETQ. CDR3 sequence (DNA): TGCGCCAGCAGCTCGGGACTAGCGGGGGTGTACCAAGAGACCCAGTACTTC. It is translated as CASSSGLAGVYQETQYF.

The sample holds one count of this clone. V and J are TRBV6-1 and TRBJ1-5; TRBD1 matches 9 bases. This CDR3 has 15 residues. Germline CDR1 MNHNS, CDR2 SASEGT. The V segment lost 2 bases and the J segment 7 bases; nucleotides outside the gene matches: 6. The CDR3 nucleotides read TGTGCCAGCAGTGAATGGACAGGGGAAGAACAGCCCCAGCATTTT. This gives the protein CASSEWTGEEQPQHF.

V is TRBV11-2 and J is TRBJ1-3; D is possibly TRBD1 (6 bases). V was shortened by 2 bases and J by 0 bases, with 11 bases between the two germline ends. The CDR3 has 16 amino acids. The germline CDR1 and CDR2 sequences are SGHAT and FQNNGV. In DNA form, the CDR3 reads TGTGCCAGCAGCTTATACCGGGACATCTCTGGAAACACCATATATTTT. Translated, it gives CASSLYRDISGNTIYF. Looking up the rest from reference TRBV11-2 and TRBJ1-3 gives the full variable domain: EAGVAQSPRYKIIEKRQSVAFWCNPISGHATLYWYQQILGQGPKLLIQFQNNGVVDDSQLPKDRFSAERLKGVDSTLKIQPAKLEDSAVYLCASSLYRDISGNTIYFGEGSWLTVV.

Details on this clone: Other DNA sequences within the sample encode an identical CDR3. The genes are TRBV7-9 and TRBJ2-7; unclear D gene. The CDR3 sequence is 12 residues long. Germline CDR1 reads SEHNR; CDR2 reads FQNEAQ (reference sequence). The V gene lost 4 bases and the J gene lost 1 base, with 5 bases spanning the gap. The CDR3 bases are TGTGCCAGCAGCTCCAGTTCCTACGAGCAGTACTTC. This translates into CASSSSSYEQYF. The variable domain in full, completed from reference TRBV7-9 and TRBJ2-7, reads DTGVSQNPRHKITKRGQNVTFRCDPISEHNRLYWYRQTLGQGPEFLTYFQNEAQLEKSRLLSDRFSAERPKGSFSTLEIQRTEQGDSAMYLCASSSSSYEQYFGPGTRLTVT.